Presented here are 23 T cell receptor beta chains from one specimen sequenced in a study of glioma-infiltrating T cells after dendritic cell vaccination (dated by TCRdb to the mid-2010s). Receptor libraries were prepared by the immunoSEQ multiplex PCR assay. Held by TCRdb, this immuneACCESS table contains in-frame sequences only and omits some clones. Under half of the omission traces to an unresolved V gene where checked; the cause of the rest is unknown. In this sample the table shows over 90,000 clones, roughly 80% of which occur a single time. Of the sample, about an eighth falls within the top ten clones. The sample consisted of blood, taken before dendritic cell vaccination. The receptor source for this set is a human donor with glioblastoma.

V gene TRBV9 combines with J gene TRBJ1-2, with D unclear. The CDR3 has 14 residues. Trimming took 4 bases from V and 4 from J, leaving 14 bases between them. CDR1 and CDR2 from the germline V gene are SGDLS and YYNGEE. This CDR3 reads CASSILGAGYGYTF. The CDR3, as DNA: TGTGCCAGCAGCATCTTGGGAGCGGGCTATGGCTACACCTTC.

The CDR3 here is CASSYRGGWNEQFF. CDR3 DNA sequence: TGTGCCAGCAGTTACCGGGGGGGCTGGAATGAGCAGTTCTTC. The rearrangement joins TRBV6-6 to TRBJ2-1; 8 positions agree with TRBD2. The germline V gene has CDR1 MNHNY and CDR2 SVGAGI (reference sequence). V lost 2 bases, J lost 7 bases, and 4 bases stayed unmatched. This CDR3 spans 14 amino acids.

The rearrangement links TRBV11-2 to TRBJ2-5; D is unresolved. Trimming pared 0 bases from V and 1 base from J, leaving 6 bases between. The CDR3 is 14 amino acids. Germline values: CDR1 SGHAT, CDR2 FQNNGV. CDR3 residues: CASSLDRVQETQYF. For the CDR3, the DNA is TGTGCCAGCAGCTTAGATCGGGTCCAAGAGACCCAGTACTTC. The complete variable domain, with remaining parts taken from reference TRBV11-2 and TRBJ2-5, reads EAGVAQSPRYKIIEKRQSVAFWCNPISGHATLYWYQQILGQGPKLLIQFQNNGVVDDSQLPKDRFSAERLKGVDSTLKIQPAKLEDSAVYLCASSLDRVQETQYFGPGTRLLVL.

As concerns this clone: Compared with germline, one end of the junction differs, possibly owing to a read error. V and J are TRBV29-1 and TRBJ2-5; D is uncertain. The CDR3 totals 10 residues. Germline V gene lookup returns CDR1 SQVTM and CDR2 ANQGSEA. The CDR3 spells CSVAREAQYF. Written as DNA, the CDR3 is TGCAGCGTTGCAAGAGAGGCCCAGTACTTC.

V is TRBV21-1 and J is TRBJ2-2; TRBD1 is the table's D call and was not checked against the DNA. TRBV21-1 is an annotated pseudogene. This CDR3 spans 17 amino acids. The CDR3 sequence: CASSTTLTGGAGGELFF. Written as DNA, the CDR3 is TGTGCCAGCAGCACTACCCTGACAGGGGGCGCGGGCGGGGAGCTGTTTTTT.

The V gene is TRBV2, the J gene TRBJ1-6; TRBD1 is a possible D gene (5 bases). Germline-derived CDR1 and CDR2 are SNHLY and FYNNEI. This CDR3 has 13 amino acids. V was shortened by 7 bases and J by 10 bases, with 14 bases between the two germline ends. The CDR3 reads CASTRAQGSPLHF. As DNA, the CDR3 is TGTGCCAGCACCCGGGCCCAGGGATCACCCCTCCACTTT.

The sample holds a few counts of this clone. The chain employs TRBV4-3 and TRBJ2-6; 9 bases map to TRBD2. The CDR3 totals 17 residues. Per the germline V gene, CDR1 is LGHNA and CDR2 is YSLEER. The J segment lost 0 bases and the V segment lost 1 base, leaving 1 base of the junction unmatched. The CDR3 is CASSQGTSDSGANVLTF. The CDR3 DNA reads as TGCGCCAGCAGCCAAGGGACTAGCGACTCTGGGGCCAACGTCCTGACTTTC.

This chain's CDR3 is CASSPGGGNYGYTF. The DNA of the CDR3 is TGTGCCAGCAGCCCCGGGGGGGGAAACTATGGCTACACCTTC. The chain joins TRBV7-9 to TRBJ1-2, with D maybe TRBD1 (5 bases). V gave up 5 bases and J gave up 2 bases, with 12 bases separating them. Germline V CDR1 and CDR2: SEHNR, FQNEAQ (reference sequence). The CDR3 has 14 amino acids.

The chain uses TRBV30 and TRBJ1-1, with D hard to call. The ends were cut back, 8 bases at V and 1 base at J, with 5 bases in the middle. Germline values: CDR1 GTSNPN, CDR2 SVGIG (reference sequence). The CDR3 has 10 residues. The CDR3 sequence is CAAWNTEAFF. CDR3 coding DNA: TGTGCCGCGTGGAACACTGAAGCTTTCTTT.

The J gene is TRBJ1-2, the V gene TRBV7-3, with TRBD1 identical over 7 bases. Germline CDR1 is SGHTA and CDR2 is FQGTGA. The CDR3 is 15 residues long. V gave up 2 bases and J gave up 3 bases; unmatched junction bases: 6. The CDR3 is CASSLSSRGDYGYTF. In DNA form, the CDR3 reads TGTGCCAGCAGCTTATCCAGCAGGGGGGACTATGGCTACACCTTC.

This clone was seen a handful of times. This sequence joins TRBV5-6 and TRBJ1-1; D may be TRBD1 (6 bases). In germline, CDR1 is SGHDT, CDR2 YYEEEE. This CDR3 spans 15 amino acids. The ends were cut back, 4 bases at V and 3 bases at J, with 16 bases in the middle. DNA of the CDR3: TGTGCCAGCAGCACAGAAGGGGGAACCGACACTGAAGCTTTCTTT. Translating gives CASSTEGGTDTEAFF.

V usage is TRBV11-2 and J usage is TRBJ2-1; 11 positions agree with TRBD2. V lost 1 base, J lost 4 bases, and 3 bases stayed unmatched. Per the germline V gene, CDR1 is SGHAT and CDR2 is FQNNGV. This CDR3 contains 16 residues. DNA of the CDR3: TGTGCCAGCAGCTTAGGACGGACTAGCGGGTACAATGAGCAGTTCTTC. Its translation: CASSLGRTSGYNEQFF.

The chain combines TRBV11-1 with TRBJ2-5; D unclear. From germline, CDR1 is SGHAT and CDR2 FQDESV (reference sequence). The CDR3 sequence is 12 residues long. V lost 5 bases to trimming and J lost 5 bases, with 9 bases between them. CDR3 bases: TGTGCCAGCAGCCGAGACGGGGAGACCCAGTACTTC. This codes for CASSRDGETQYF.

The CDR3 region has the DNA TGTGCCAGCAGTGAACAGGGGGACTTGAACACCGGGGAGCTGTTTTTT. It is translated as CASSEQGDLNTGELFF. The chain uses TRBV6-1 and TRBJ2-2; D is perhaps TRBD1 (7 bases). V lost 2 bases, J lost 1 base, and 11 bases lay in between. This CDR3 region has 16 residues. The germline V gene encodes CDR1 MNHNS and CDR2 SASEGT.

The chain employs TRBV10-2 and TRBJ2-3; 10 positions agree with TRBD2. Germline V CDR1 and CDR2: WSHSY, SAAADI. The CDR3 has 17 amino acids. J was trimmed by 1 base and V by 4 bases; bases with no gene match: 8. The CDR3 sequence: CASSVLAGVTGTDTQYF. The CDR3 nucleotides are TGCGCCAGCAGTGTTCTAGCGGGGGTGACTGGCACAGATACGCAGTATTTT.

The genes are TRBV6-1 and TRBJ2-7, with 11 bases fitting TRBD2. With 3 bases clipped from V and 1 base from J, the junction kept 2 bases outside the gene matches. This CDR3 comprises 15 residues. The V gene's germline CDR1 is MNHNS and CDR2 SASEGT. Here the CDR3 reads CASSEWTSGSYEQYF. CDR3 sequence (DNA): TGTGCCAGCAGTGAGTGGACTAGCGGGTCCTACGAGCAGTACTTC.

V and J are TRBV19 and TRBJ1-5; D may be TRBD1 (6 bases). The V end lost 4 bases, the J end lost 0 bases, and 31 bases lay between the germline ends. Germline assignment: CDR1 LNHDA and CDR2 SQIVND (reference sequence). There are 22 residues in the CDR3. This CDR3 is CASSNWDKGTLLGSYSNQPQHF. CDR3 in DNA: TGTGCCAGTAGTAATTGGGACAAGGGGACGCTCCTGGGCTCCTATAGCAATCAGCCCCAGCATTTT.

The V call is TRBV5-1, the J call TRBJ1-1; TRBD1 matches at 8 bases. The CDR3 extends over 15 amino acids. With 4 bases clipped from V and 3 bases from J, the junction kept 8 bases outside the gene matches. Germline CDR1 is SGHRS and CDR2 is YFSETQ. The CDR3 region is CASSPRTGMDTEAFF. The CDR3 coding sequence is TGCGCCAGCAGCCCAAGGACAGGGATGGACACTGAAGCTTTCTTT.

This clone was observed a few times. The chain employs TRBV19 and TRBJ1-1; tentatively, D is TRBD1 (5 bases). V lost 6 bases to trimming and J lost 4 bases, with 12 bases between them. Germline V gene data show CDR1 as LNHDA and CDR2 as SQIVND (reference sequence). The CDR3 has 13 residues. The CDR3 bases are TGTGCCAGTAGGCCCCAAAGGGGCACTGAAGCTTTCTTT. This codes for CASRPQRGTEAFF.

The gene calls are TRBV7-8 and TRBJ1-2; 8 bases fit TRBD1. This CDR3 contains 15 residues. CDR1 and CDR2 from the germline V gene are SGHVS and FQNEAQ. Trimming cost V 5 bases and J 5 bases; bases outside gene matches: 10. The CDR3 DNA sequence: TGTGCCAGCAGCCCCCGGCAGGGGGCAGGGTATGGCTACACCTTC. Its protein is CASSPRQGAGYGYTF.

V and J are TRBV6-7 and TRBJ1-1; 12 nucleotides align to TRBD1. TRBV6-7 is an open reading frame whose function is uncertain. The CDR3 has 14 amino acids. V trimming: 9 bases; J trimming: 3 bases; junction bases outside the gene matches: 5. In nucleotides, the CDR3 is TGTGCCAGACCGGGACAGGGGGCAGACACTGAAGCTTTCTTT. Its translation: CARPGQGADTEAFF.

The genes are TRBV5-1 and TRBJ1-3, with D possibly being TRBD1 (5 bases). This CDR3 has 15 amino acids. Germline V gene lookup returns CDR1 SGHRS and CDR2 YFSETQ. V shed 1 base and J shed 2 bases, with 10 bases lying between them. The CDR3 DNA sequence: TGCGCCAGCAGCTTGAGTTCGGGGGCTGGAAACACCATATATTTT. Protein sequence: CASSLSSGAGNTIYF. The full variable domain, in which reference TRBV5-1 and TRBJ1-3 provide the parts outside the CDR3, is KAGVTQTPRYLIKTRGQQVTLSCSPISGHRSVSWYQQTPGQGLQFLFEYFSETQRNKGNFPGRFSGRQFSNSRSEMNVSTLELGDSALYLCASSLSSGAGNTIYFGEGSWLTVV.

V usage is TRBV6-5 and J usage is TRBJ1-3, with TRBD1 matching 12 bases. Unmatched junction bases numbered 3, after V lost 2 bases and J lost 4 bases. The germline CDR1 and CDR2 sequences are MNHEY and SVGAGI. This CDR3 region has 16 residues. The CDR3 sequence: CASSYRDRGLGNTIYF. In DNA, the CDR3 is TGTGCCAGCAGTTACCGGGACAGGGGGCTAGGAAACACCATATATTTT.